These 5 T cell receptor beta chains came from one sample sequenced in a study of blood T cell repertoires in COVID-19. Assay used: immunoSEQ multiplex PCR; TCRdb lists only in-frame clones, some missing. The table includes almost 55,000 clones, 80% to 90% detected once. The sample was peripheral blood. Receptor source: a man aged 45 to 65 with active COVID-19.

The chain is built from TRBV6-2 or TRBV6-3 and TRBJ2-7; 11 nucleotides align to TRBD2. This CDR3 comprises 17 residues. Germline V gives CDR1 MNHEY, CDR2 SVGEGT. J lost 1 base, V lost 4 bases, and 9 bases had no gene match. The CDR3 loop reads CASSFSSGGSFSYEQYF. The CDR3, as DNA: TGTGCCAGCAGTTTCTCTAGCGGGGGGTCCTTTTCCTACGAGCAGTACTTC.

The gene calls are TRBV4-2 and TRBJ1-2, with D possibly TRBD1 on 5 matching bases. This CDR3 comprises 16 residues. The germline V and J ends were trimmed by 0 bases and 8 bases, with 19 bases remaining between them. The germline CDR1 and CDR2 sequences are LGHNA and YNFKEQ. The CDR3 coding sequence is TGTGCCAGCAGCCAAGATTTAACAGGCCCAGCTGGGGGCTACACCTTC. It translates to CASSQDLTGPAGGYTF.

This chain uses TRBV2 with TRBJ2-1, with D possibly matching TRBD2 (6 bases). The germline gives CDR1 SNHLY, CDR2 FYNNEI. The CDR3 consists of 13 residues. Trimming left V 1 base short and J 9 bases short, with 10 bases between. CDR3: CASSEVWGGEQFF. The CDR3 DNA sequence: TGTGCCAGCAGTGAAGTTTGGGGAGGTGAGCAGTTCTTC.

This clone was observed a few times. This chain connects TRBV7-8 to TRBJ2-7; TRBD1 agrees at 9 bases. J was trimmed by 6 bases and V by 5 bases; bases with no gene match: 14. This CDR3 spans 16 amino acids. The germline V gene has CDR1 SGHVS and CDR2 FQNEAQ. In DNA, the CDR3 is TGTGCCAGCAGCCGAGTCCCGGGACAGGGATATAGCGAGCAGTACTTC. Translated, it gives CASSRVPGQGYSEQYF. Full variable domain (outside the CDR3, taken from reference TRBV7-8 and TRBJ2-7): GAGVSQSPRYKVAKRGQDVALRCDPISGHVSLFWYQQALGQGPEFLTYFQNEAQLDKSGLPSDRFFAERPEGSVSTLKIQRTQQEDSAVYLCASSRVPGQGYSEQYFGPGTRLTVT.

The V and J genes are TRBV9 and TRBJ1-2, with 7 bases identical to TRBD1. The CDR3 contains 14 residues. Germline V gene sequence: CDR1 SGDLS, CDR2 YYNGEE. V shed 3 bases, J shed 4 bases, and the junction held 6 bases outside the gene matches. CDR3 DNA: TGTGCCAGCAGCGGTGGGACAGCCCTCTATGGCTACACCTTC. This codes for CASSGGTALYGYTF.